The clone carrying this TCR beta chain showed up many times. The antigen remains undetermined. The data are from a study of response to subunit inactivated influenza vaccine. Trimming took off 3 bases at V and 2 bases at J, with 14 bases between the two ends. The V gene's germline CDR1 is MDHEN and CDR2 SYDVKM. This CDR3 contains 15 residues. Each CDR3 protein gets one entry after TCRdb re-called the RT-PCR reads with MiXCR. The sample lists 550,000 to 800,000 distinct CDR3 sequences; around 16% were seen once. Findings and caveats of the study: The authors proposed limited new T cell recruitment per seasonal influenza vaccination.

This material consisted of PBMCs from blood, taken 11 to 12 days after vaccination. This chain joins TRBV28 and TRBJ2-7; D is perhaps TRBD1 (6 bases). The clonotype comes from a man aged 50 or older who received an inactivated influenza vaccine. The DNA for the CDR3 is TGTGCCAGCAGTTTTAGCTGGAACAGGGCCTACGAGCAGTACTTC. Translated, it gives CASSFSWNRAYEQYF. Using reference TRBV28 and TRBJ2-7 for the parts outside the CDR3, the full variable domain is DVKVTQSSRYLVKRTGEKVFLECVQDMDHENMFWYRQDPGLGLRLIYFSYDVKMKEKGDIPEGYSVSREKKERFSLILESASTNQTSMYLCASSFSWNRAYEQYFGPGTRLTVT.